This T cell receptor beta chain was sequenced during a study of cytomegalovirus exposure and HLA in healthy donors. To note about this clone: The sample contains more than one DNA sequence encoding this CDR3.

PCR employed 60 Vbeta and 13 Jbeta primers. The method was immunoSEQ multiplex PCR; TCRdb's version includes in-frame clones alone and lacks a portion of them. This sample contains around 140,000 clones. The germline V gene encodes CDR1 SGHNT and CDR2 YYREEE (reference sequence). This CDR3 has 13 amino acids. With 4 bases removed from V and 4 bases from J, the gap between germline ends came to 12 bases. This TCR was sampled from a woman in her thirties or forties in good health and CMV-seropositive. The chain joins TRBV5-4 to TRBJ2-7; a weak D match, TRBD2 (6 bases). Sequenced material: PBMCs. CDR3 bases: TGTGCCAGCAGCCCCGGACTACCGTACGAGCAGTACTTC. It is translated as CASSPGLPYEQYF.